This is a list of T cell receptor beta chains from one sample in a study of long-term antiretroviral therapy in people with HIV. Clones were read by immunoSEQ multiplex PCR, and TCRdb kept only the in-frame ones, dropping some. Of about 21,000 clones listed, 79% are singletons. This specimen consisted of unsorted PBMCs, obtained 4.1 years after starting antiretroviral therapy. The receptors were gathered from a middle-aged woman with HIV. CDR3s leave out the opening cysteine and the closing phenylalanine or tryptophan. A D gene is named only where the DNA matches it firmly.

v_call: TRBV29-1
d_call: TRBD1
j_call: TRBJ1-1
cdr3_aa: SVGPSTGAGSF

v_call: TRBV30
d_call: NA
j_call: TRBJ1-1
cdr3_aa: AWGGFSRGNTEAF

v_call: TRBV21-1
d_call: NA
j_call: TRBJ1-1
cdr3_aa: ASSKLTGDGTEAF

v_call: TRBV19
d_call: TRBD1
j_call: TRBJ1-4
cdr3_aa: ASRADRGREKLF

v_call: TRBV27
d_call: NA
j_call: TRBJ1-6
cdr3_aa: ASTLYPNGNSPLH

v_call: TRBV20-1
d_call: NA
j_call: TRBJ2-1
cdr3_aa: SAPDFNEQF

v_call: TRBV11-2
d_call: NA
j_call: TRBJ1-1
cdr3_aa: ASSPGVNTEAF

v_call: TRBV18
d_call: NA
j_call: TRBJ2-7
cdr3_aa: ASSRLALGDEQY

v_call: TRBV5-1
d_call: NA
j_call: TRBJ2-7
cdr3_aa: ASSLALGPQGREQY

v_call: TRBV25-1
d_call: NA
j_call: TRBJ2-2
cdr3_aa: ASSERLTNTGELF

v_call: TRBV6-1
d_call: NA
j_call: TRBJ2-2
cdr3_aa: ASTMVGELF

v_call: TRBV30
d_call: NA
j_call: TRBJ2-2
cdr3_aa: AWSTDYTGELF

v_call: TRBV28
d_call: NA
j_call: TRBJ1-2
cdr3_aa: ASSDGRAYGYT

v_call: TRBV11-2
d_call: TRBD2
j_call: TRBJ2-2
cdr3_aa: ASSLVPSGRIAGELF

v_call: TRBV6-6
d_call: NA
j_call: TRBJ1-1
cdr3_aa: ASRPNTGSTEAF

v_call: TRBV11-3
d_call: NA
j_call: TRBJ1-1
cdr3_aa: ASSLGGLNTEAF

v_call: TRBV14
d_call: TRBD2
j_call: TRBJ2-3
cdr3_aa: ASSQKVLSGGSTDTQY

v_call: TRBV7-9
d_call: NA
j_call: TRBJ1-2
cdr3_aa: ASSLGGGNYGYT

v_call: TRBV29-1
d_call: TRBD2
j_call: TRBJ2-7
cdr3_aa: SVVLAGVFYEQY

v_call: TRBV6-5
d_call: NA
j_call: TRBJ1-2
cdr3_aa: ASGDGGKPT